This T cell receptor beta chain emerged from a study of T cell repertoires in cytomegalovirus infection. The overall study: Public TCR beta signatures marked donors with CMV infection and the matching HLA.

Germline V lookup: CDR1 MNHEY, CDR2 SVGEGT. The CDR3 sequence is 13 residues long. Trimming removed 0 bases at V and 9 bases at J, with 9 bases between. Details on this clonotype: The antigen is undetermined.

Regarding the study as a whole: The ex vivo response showed dominance by HLA-C-restricted CMV-specific TCR beta clonotypes.

TCRdb recomputed calls from the reads with MiXCR, one row per CDR3 protein. This repertoire shows a few hundred thousand distinct CDR3 sequences, more than 15% found once; its top ten account for about half. The sequenced sample was CD8+ T cells from PBMCs. The chain combines TRBV6-2 or TRBV6-3 with TRBJ2-1; D unclear. This clonotype was sampled from a human donor in good health (CMV status not recorded). Some clones in this sample may be carry-over from other donors' samples. In DNA, the CDR3 is TGTGCCAGCAGTTACTCCTTCTCGGCTGAGCAGTTCTTC. Translated: CASSYSFSAEQFF.